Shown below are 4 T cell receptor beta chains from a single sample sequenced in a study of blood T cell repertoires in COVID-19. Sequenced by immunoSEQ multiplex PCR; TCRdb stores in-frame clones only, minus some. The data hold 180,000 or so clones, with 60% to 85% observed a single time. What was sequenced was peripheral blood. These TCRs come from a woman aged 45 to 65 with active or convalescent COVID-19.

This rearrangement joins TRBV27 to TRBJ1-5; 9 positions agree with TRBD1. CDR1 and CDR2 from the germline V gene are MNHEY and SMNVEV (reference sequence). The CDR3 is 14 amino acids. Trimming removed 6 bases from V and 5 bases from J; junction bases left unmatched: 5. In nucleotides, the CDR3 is TGTGCCAGCAGACTCACAGGGGGCTATCAGCCCCAGCATTTT. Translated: CASRLTGGYQPQHF.

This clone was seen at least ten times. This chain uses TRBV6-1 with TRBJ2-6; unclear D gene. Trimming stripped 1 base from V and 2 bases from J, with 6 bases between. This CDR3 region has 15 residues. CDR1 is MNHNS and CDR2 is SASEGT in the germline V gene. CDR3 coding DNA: TGTGCCAGCAGTGAAGGGTACACTGGGGCCAACGTCCTGACTTTC. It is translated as CASSEGYTGANVLTF.

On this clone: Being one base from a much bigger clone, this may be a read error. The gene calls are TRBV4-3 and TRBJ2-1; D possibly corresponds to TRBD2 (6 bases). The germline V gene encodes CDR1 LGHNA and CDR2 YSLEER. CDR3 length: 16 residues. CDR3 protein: CATSRLQGGDDGEQFF. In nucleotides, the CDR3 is TGCGCCACCAGCCGACTCCAAGGAGGGGATGACGGTGAGCAGTTCTTC.

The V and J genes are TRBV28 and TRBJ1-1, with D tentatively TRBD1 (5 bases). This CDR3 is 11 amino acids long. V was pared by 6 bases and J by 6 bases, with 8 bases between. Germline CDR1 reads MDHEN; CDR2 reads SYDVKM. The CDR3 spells CASRTTAEAFF. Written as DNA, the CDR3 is TGTGCCAGCAGAACGACAGCTGAAGCTTTCTTT. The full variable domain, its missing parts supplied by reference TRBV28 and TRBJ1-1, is DVKVTQSSRYLVKRTGEKVFLECVQDMDHENMFWYRQDPGLGLRLIYFSYDVKMKEKGDIPEGYSVSREKKERFSLILESASTNQTSMYLCASRTTAEAFFGQGTRLTVV.